This paragraph covers one T cell receptor beta chain sequence. Its antigen is currently unknown. Only CD45RO-negative cells positively selected for CCR7 counted as naive CD8 cells, so terminally differentiated effector memory CD45RA+ cells were excluded. The CDR3 is 14 residues long. V lost 5 bases to trimming and J lost 4 bases; unmatched junction nucleotides: 5. CDR1 and CDR2 (germline): MDHEN, SYDVKM. The sample is drawn from a study of shared clonotypes between healthy human individuals. Study conclusions and caveats: It was observed that 5% to 6.5% of naive CD4 clonotypes were shared across several donors.

Assay used: immunoSEQ multiplex PCR; TCRdb lists only in-frame clones, some missing. The sample has around 1.9 million clones, roughly 93% seen once; the top ten hold about 1.7%. The clonotype was recovered from a man between 18 and 35 years old in good health. Some clones in this sample may be carry-over from other donors' samples. Material: naive CD8+ T cells from PBMCs. The chain carries TRBV28 and TRBJ2-1, with 7 bases lining up with TRBD1. The CDR3 spells CASSTRDRYNEQFF. Here the CDR3 DNA reads TGTGCCAGCAGTACCCGGGACAGATACAATGAGCAGTTCTTC.